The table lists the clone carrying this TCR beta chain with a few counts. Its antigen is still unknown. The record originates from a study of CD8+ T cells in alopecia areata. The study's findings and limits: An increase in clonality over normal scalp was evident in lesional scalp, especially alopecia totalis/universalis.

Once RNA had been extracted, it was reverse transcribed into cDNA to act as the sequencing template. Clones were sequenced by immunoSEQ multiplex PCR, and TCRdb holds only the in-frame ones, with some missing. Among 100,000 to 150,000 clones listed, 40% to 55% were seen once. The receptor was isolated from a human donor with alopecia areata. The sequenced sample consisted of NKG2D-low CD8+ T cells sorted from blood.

CDR3 nucleotide sequence: TGTGCCAGCGTAGGAGACAGGGATTACAATGAGCAGTTCTTC. Its protein is CASVGDRDYNEQFF. The rearrangement joins TRBV28 to TRBJ2-1; 7 bases match TRBD1. Germline V CDR1 and CDR2: MDHEN, SYDVKM. The CDR3 sequence is 14 residues long. Germline trimming cut 8 bases from V and 4 bases from J; bases unmatched to any gene: 8.